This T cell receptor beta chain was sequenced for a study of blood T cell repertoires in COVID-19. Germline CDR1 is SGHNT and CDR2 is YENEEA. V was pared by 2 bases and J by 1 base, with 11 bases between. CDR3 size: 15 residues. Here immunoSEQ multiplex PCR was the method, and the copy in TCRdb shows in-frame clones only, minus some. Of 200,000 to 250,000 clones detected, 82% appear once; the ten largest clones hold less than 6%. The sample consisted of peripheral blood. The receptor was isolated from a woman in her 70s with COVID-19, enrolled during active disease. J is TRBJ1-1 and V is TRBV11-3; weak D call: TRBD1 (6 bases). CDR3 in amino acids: CASSLSGQPNTEAFF. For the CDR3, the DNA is TGTGCCAGCAGCTTAAGTGGACAGCCGAACACTGAAGCTTTCTTT. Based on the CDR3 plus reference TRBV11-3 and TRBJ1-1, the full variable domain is EAGVVQSPRYKIIEKKQPVAFWCNPISGHNTLYWYLQNLGQGPELLIRYENEEAVDDSQLPKDRFSAERLKGVDSTLKIQPAELGDSAVYLCASSLSGQPNTEAFFGQGTRLTVV.